These 9 T cell receptor beta chains originate from one sample sequenced in a study of response to subunit inactivated influenza vaccine. TCRdb itself ran the RT-PCR reads through MiXCR, one entry per CDR3 protein. The table lists just under 550,000 distinct CDR3 sequences, under 30% of them singletons. These records were also assigned to another study, of T cells expressing NK-cell markers. That work states: 5'RACE template switching with UMIs generated TCR beta cDNA.

Sequencing used CD4+ T cells sorted from PBMCs, obtained approximately 12 days after vaccination. These receptors all come from a man aged 50-59 years who received an inactivated influenza vaccine.

This clonotype has more than one count but fewer than ten. The genes are TRBV7-2 and TRBJ2-1; 9 bases line up with TRBD2. V shed 3 bases, J shed 12 bases, and the junction held 12 bases outside the gene matches. Germline CDR1 is SGHTA and CDR2 is FQGNSA. The CDR3 runs 15 residues. The CDR3 DNA follows: TGTGCCAGCAGCTTGTCTATGATAGCGGGAGACTCGCAGTTCTTC. It codes for CASSLSMIAGDSQFF.

The gene calls are TRBV12-3 or TRBV12-4 and TRBJ2-3, with 9 bases aligning to TRBD1. The ends lost 6 bases at V and 4 bases at J; junction bases unmatched: 8. The CDR3 is 15 residues long. CDR3 loop: CASRNSGTGSDTQYF. CDR3 sequence (DNA): TGTGCCAGCAGGAACTCCGGGACAGGGTCAGATACGCAGTATTTT.

In its sample, this clonotype was seen a few times. The rearrangement uses TRBV7-2 and TRBJ2-5, with a tentative D call TRBD2 (6 bases). The CDR3 consists of 16 residues. Trimming shortened V by 5 bases and J by 2 bases, and 18 bases separated the two germline ends. Looked up from germline, CDR1 is SGHTA and CDR2 is FQGNSA. The CDR3 sequence is CASSNRGTRNQETQYF. Here the CDR3 DNA reads TGTGCCAGCAGCAACCGAGGGACTCGAAATCAAGAGACCCAGTACTTC.

The rearrangement links TRBV6-1 to TRBJ1-5; TRBD1 might be the D (5 bases). The V and J ends lost 3 bases and 0 bases respectively, with 18 bases between them. The CDR3 loop spans 18 amino acids. In germline, CDR1 is MNHNS, CDR2 SASEGT. The DNA of the CDR3 is TGTGCCAGCAGTGACCTCTTGACAGAAACGATTAGCAATCAGCCCCAGCATTTT. Translating gives CASSDLLTETISNQPQHF.

In its sample, this clonotype was seen a few times. The V gene is TRBV12-3 or TRBV12-4, the J gene TRBJ2-7, with D possibly matching TRBD1 (5 bases). This CDR3 comprises 15 residues. V lost 1 base and J lost 2, with 12 bases in between. The DNA for the CDR3 is TGTGCCAGCAGTTTAGGACAGACTCGAACCTACGAGCAGTACTTC. Translation: CASSLGQTRTYEQYF.

The chain links TRBV6-5 to TRBJ2-3; possible D gene TRBD1, 5 bases. V lost 0 bases and J lost 6, with 13 bases in between. The CDR3 spans 15 residues. Germline CDR1 MNHEY, CDR2 SVGAGI. CDR3 in amino acids: CASSYSRGLSDTQYF. The CDR3 DNA follows: TGTGCCAGCAGTTACTCTAGGGGCCTAAGTGATACGCAGTATTTT.

This rearrangement joins TRBV7-2 to TRBJ2-7; unclear D gene. Germline values: CDR1 SGHTA, CDR2 FQGNSA. V dropped 2 bases and J dropped 0 bases, with 5 bases sitting between them. The CDR3 extends over 13 amino acids. The CDR3 is CASSLKGSYEQYF. The DNA of the CDR3 is TGTGCCAGCAGCTTAAAGGGCTCCTACGAGCAGTACTTC.

The rearrangement joins TRBV18 to TRBJ2-1; no clear D. V lost 4 bases and J lost 8, with 12 bases in between. Germline-derived CDR1 and CDR2 are KGHSH and LQKENI. The CDR3 covers 13 residues. Written as DNA, the CDR3 is TGTGCCAGCTCACAGAACTCCGTGGATGAGCAGTTCTTC. The encoded protein is CASSQNSVDEQFF.

In this sample, this clonotype turned up a few times. The chain combines TRBV5-1 with TRBJ2-3; D is possibly TRBD1 (5 bases). CDR1 is SGHRS and CDR2 is YFSETQ in the germline V gene. This CDR3 has 15 residues. The V end lost 1 base, the J end lost 1 base, and 10 bases lay between the germline ends. CDR3 in amino acids: CASSLQGMGTDTQYF. The CDR3 DNA sequence: TGCGCCAGCAGCTTGCAGGGCATGGGCACAGATACGCAGTATTTT.